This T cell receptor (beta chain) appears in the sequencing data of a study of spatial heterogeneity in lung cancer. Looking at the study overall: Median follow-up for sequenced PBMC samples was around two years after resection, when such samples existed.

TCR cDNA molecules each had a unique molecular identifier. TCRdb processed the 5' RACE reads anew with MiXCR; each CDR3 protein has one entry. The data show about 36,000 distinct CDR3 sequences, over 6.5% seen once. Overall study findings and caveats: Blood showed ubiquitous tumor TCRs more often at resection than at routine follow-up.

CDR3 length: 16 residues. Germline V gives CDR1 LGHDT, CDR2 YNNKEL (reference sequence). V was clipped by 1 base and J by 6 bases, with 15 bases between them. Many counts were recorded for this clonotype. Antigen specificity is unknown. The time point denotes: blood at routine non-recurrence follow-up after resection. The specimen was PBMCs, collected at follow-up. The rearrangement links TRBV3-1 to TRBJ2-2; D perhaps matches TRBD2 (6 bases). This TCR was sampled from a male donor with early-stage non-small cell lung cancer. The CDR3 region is CASSQGELASAGELFF. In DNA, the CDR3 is TGTGCCAGCAGCCAAGGGGAGCTAGCGTCGGCCGGGGAGCTGTTTTTT.